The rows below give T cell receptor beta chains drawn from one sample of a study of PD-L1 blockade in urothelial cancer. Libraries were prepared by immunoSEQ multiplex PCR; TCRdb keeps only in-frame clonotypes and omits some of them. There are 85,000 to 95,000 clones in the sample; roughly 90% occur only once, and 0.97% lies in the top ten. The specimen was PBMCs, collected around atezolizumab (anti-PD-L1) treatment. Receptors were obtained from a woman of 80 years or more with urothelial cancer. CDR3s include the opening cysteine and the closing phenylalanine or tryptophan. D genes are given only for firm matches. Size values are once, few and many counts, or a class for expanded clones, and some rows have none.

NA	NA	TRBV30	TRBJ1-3	TGTGCCTGGAGTAATATAGGAAACACCATATATTTT	CAWSNIGNTIYF
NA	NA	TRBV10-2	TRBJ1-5	TGCGCCAGCAGTCCTACAACGGGGAATCAGCCCCAGCATTTT	CASSPTTGNQPQHF
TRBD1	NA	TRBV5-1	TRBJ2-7	TGCGCCAGCACCACAGGGGGCAACCACGAGCAGTACTTC	CASTTGGNHEQYF
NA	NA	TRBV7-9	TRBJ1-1	TGTGCCAGCAGTCTTGCAGAGGCCACTGAAGCTTTCTTT	CASSLAEATEAFF
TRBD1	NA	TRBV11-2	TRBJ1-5	TGTGCCAGCAGCCCCGGGACAGGGGACAATCAGCCCCAGCATTTT	CASSPGTGDNQPQHF
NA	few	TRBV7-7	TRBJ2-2	TGTGCCAGCAGCGCCTCCGGGACCGGGGAGCTGTTTTTT	CASSASGTGELFF
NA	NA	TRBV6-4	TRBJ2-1	TGTGCCAGCAGTGACTCCCCCTTACAGGGGAGGAGGAATGAGCAGTTCTTC	CASSDSPLQGRRNEQFF
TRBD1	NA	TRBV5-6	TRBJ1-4	TGTGCCAGCAGCACCCCCCAGGGGGAGAATGAAAAACTGTTTTTT	CASSTPQGENEKLFF
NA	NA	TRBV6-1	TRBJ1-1	TGTGCCAGCAAGGGGACGGCCCCTGGGGGGGAAGCTTTCTTT	CASKGTAPGGEAFF
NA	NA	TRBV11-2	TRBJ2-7	TGTGCCAGCAGCGTGATCGGGAGTTTTGGGGGTAACGAGCAGTACTTC	CASSVIGSFGGNEQYF
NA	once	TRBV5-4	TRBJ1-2	TGTGCCAGCAGCTTGGGCGGCGGGATTTTTAGCGGCTACACCTTC	CASSLGGGIFSGYTF
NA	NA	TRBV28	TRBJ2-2	TGTGCCAGCAGTACCTGGACAGAAAATACCGGGGAGCTGTTTTTT	CASSTWTENTGELFF
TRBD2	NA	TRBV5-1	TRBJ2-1	TGCGCCAGCAGCATCCTAGCGGGAGGGCCGGATGAGCAGTTCTTC	CASSILAGGPDEQFF
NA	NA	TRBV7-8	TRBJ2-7	TGTGCCAGCAGCTCAACAGCGGGTCTCTCCTACGAGCAGTACTTC	CASSSTAGLSYEQYF
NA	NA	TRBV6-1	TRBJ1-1	TGTGCCAGCATGGGGACATTGAACACTGAAGCTTTCTTT	CASMGTLNTEAFF
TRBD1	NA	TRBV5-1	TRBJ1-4	TGCGCCAGCAGCTTGGGACAGGGGGCCCATGAAAAACTGTTTTTT	CASSLGQGAHEKLFF
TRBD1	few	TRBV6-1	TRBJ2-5	TGTGCCAGCAGTGAACAGGGGACAGAAAAAGAGACCCAGTACTTC	CASSEQGTEKETQYF
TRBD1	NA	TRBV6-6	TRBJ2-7	TGTGCCAGCAGTCGGGCCGGGACAGGGCAGCACGAGCAGTACTTC	CASSRAGTGQHEQYF
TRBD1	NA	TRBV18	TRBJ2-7	TGTGCCAGCTCCGAGACAGGGAGTCCCTACGAGCAGTACTTC	CASSETGSPYEQYF
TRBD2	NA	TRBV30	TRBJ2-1	TGTGCCTGGAAGGTGGGAGGGCCGGGTGAGCAGTTCTTC	CAWKVGGPGEQFF
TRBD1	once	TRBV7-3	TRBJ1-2	TGTGCCAGCAGCCCCGGGGACAGCCGTTCGGGATATGGCTACACCTTC	CASSPGDSRSGYGYTF
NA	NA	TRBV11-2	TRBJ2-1	TGTGCCAGCAGCCCAGTAGGGGGTACGGGTGAGCAGTTCTTC	CASSPVGGTGEQFF
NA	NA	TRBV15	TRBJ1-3	TGTGCCACCAGCAGAGTGGCGGGGGCCGGGGAAAACACCATATATTTT	CATSRVAGAGENTIYF
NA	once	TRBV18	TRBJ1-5	TGTGCCAGCTCCATACAGGGAGGGGATCAGCCCCAGCATTTT	CASSIQGGDQPQHF
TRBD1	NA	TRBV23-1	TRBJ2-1	TGCGCCAGCAGTCACTCCGACAGGGATCCCTACAATGAGCAGTTCTTC	CASSHSDRDPYNEQFF
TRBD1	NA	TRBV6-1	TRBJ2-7	TGTGCCAGCAGGGGGACAGGGGGCGCCTACTACGAGCAGTACTTC	CASRGTGGAYYEQYF
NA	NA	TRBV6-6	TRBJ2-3	TGTGCCAGCAGTTACTCGGCAACGCCAGATACGCAGTATTTT	CASSYSATPDTQYF
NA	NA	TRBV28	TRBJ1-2	TGTGCCAGCAGTTTTCCCCCACCGGGACACCCCTATGGCTACACCTTC	CASSFPPPGHPYGYTF
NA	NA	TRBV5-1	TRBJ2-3	TGCGCCAGCAGCTTACAGGGTAGCACAGATACGCAGTATTTT	CASSLQGSTDTQYF
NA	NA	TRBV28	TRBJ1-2	TGTGCCAGCAGTTTAAGAGCGATCGGTGGTGGCTACACCTTC	CASSLRAIGGGYTF
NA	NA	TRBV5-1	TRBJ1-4	TGCGCCAGCAGCTTCGACAGACCGAATGAAAAACTGTTTTTT	CASSFDRPNEKLFF
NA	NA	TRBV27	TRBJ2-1	TGTGCCAGCAGTTTATGGGGCGGCGGGGCCCCTCCAGAATACAATGAGCAGTTCTTC	CASSLWGGGAPPEYNEQFF
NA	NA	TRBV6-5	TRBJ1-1	TGTGCCAGCAGTTCTGACACTGAAGCTTTCTTT	CASSSDTEAFF
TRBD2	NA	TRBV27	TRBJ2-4	TGTGCCAGCTCGTGGGGAGGGTCCAAAAACATTCAGTACTTC	CASSWGGSKNIQYF
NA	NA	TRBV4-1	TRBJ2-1	TGCGCCAGCAGCCAAGTTCCCGGGGAATCAGTGCAGTTCTTC	CASSQVPGESVQFF
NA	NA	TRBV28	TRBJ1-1	NA	CASSFLAGALPNTEAFF
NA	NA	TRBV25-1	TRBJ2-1	TGTGCCAGCAGTGACCTAGCGAATGAGCAGTTCTTC	CASSDLANEQFF
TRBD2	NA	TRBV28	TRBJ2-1	TGTGCCAGCAGTTTATGGGCTAGCGGGGGCAATGAGCAGTTCTTC	CASSLWASGGNEQFF
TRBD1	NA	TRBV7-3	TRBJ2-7	TGTGCCAGCAGCCCGACAGGGGGGCCCTACGAGCAGTACTTC	CASSPTGGPYEQYF
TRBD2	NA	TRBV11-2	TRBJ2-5	TGTGCCAGCAGCCCACTGGGGCTAGCGGGGGGAGAGACCCAGTACTTC	CASSPLGLAGGETQYF
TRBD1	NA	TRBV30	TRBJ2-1	TGTGCCTGGAGTGTTGGGACAGGGGCGTATAATGAGCAGTTCTTC	CAWSVGTGAYNEQFF
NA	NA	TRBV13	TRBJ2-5	TGTGCCAGCAGCTTAAAACCCGGGGAGACCCAGTACTTC	CASSLKPGETQYF
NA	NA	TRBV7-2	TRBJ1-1	TGTGCCAGCAGCTTACCGGCAGGAGGTGAAGCTTTCTTT	CASSLPAGGEAFF
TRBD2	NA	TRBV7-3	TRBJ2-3	TGTGCCAGCAGCTCCCCGGGGGGAGAAGATACGCAGTATTTT	CASSSPGGEDTQYF
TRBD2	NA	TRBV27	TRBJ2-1	TGTGCCAGCAGTCCCCGTAGCCTCGTACTAGCGGAGTCCTACAATGAGCAGTTCTTC	CASSPRSLVLAESYNEQFF
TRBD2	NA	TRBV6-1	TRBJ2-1	TGTGCCAGCAGCAGGACTAGCGGGAGGCGGAATGAGCAGTTCTTC	CASSRTSGRRNEQFF